Each of the 30 T cell receptor beta chains below was sequenced from the same sample in a study of shared clonotypes between healthy human individuals. Libraries were prepared by immunoSEQ multiplex PCR; TCRdb keeps only in-frame clonotypes and omits some of them. The data show 2 million to 2.5 million clones, approximately 90% seen once. The sample consisted of naive CD4+ T cells from PBMCs. Subset denoted: CD45RA+ positively selected. The receptors were sampled from a man aged 18 to 29 in good health. Some clones in this sample may be carry-over from other donors' samples.

This sequence joins TRBV5-6 and TRBJ2-3; 11 bases fit TRBD2. Germline CDR1 SGHDT, CDR2 YYEEEE. The CDR3 is made up of 14 amino acids. V gave up 2 bases and J gave up 6 bases; unmatched junction bases: 2. CDR3 in DNA: TGTGCCAGCAGCTTTAGCGGGAGGGCGGATACGCAGTATTTT. The encoded protein is CASSFSGRADTQYF.

The chain combines TRBV20-1 with TRBJ2-1; D uncertain. This CDR3 has 11 residues. Trimming took off 5 bases at V and 6 bases at J, with 8 bases between the two ends. Germline V lookup: CDR1 DFQATT, CDR2 SNEGSKA (reference sequence). CDR3 in DNA: TGCAGTGCTGCTCCTATCAATGAGCAGTTCTTC. It is translated as CSAAPINEQFF.

The chain is built from TRBV25-1 and TRBJ2-1, with D uncertain. This CDR3 region has 11 residues. V was cut by 6 bases and J by 4 bases, with 4 bases left in between. Germline lookup yields CDR1 MGHDK and CDR2 SYGVNS. As DNA, the CDR3 is TGTGCCAGCAGCATTTACAATGAGCAGTTCTTC. Its protein is CASSIYNEQFF. The complete variable domain, with remaining parts taken from reference TRBV25-1 and TRBJ2-1, reads EADIYQTPRYLVIGTGKKITLECSQTMGHDKMYWYQQDPGMELHLIHYSYGVNSTEKGDLSSESTVSRIRTEHFPLTLESARPSHTSQYLCASSIYNEQFFGPGTRLTVL.

V usage is TRBV28 and J usage is TRBJ1-1; D not certain. The germline V and J ends were trimmed by 1 base and 3 bases, with 12 bases remaining between them. Germline CDR1 MDHEN, CDR2 SYDVKM. The CDR3 sequence is 15 residues long. CDR3 nucleotides: TGTGCCAGCAGTTTATTCCACAGTGCGTACACTGAAGCTTTCTTT. This sequence encodes CASSLFHSAYTEAFF. The variable domain in full, completed from reference TRBV28 and TRBJ1-1, reads DVKVTQSSRYLVKRTGEKVFLECVQDMDHENMFWYRQDPGLGLRLIYFSYDVKMKEKGDIPEGYSVSREKKERFSLILESASTNQTSMYLCASSLFHSAYTEAFFGQGTRLTVV.

The chain joins TRBV5-1 to TRBJ2-2; 7 bases match TRBD1. From germline, CDR1 is SGHRS and CDR2 YFSETQ. V lost 4 bases to trimming and J lost 6 bases; unmatched junction nucleotides: 12. The CDR3 loop spans 16 amino acids. DNA for the CDR3: TGCGCCAGCAGCGATCTGAAAGGGGGCGCGGCCGGGGAGCTGTTTTTT. Translation: CASSDLKGGAAGELFF.

CDR3 residues: CASSGTGGESTEAFF. DNA of the CDR3: TGTGCCAGTTCCGGGACAGGGGGTGAGAGCACTGAAGCTTTCTTT. The V call is TRBV2, the J call TRBJ1-1; 11 nucleotides match TRBD1. Germline values: CDR1 SNHLY, CDR2 FYNNEI. The CDR3 runs to 15 residues. V was pared by 9 bases and J by 4 bases, with 10 bases of the junction left unmatched.

The V and J genes are TRBV27 and TRBJ2-4, with TRBD2 matching over 9 bases. V shed 2 bases and J 2 bases; nucleotides not matched to a gene: 7. This CDR3 comprises 17 residues. The germline gives CDR1 MNHEY, CDR2 SMNVEV (reference sequence). As DNA, the CDR3 is TGTGCCAGCAGTTTAAGGCTAGCGGGAAGCTCCAAAAACATTCAGTACTTC. Translated: CASSLRLAGSSKNIQYF.

The chain joins TRBV29-1 to TRBJ1-1; D is unclear. The CDR3 covers 14 residues. V was trimmed by 3 bases and J by 0 bases, leaving 11 bases between them. Germline CDR1 SQVTM, CDR2 ANQGSEA. CDR3 sequence: CSVDASGMNTEAFF. Here the CDR3 DNA reads TGCAGCGTTGATGCGTCCGGGATGAACACTGAAGCTTTCTTT.

This clone was counted a single time. The chain couples TRBV4-1 to TRBJ2-2; D perhaps matches TRBD1 (5 bases). The V gene lost 0 bases and the J gene lost 0 bases, with 11 bases spanning the gap. Looked up from germline, CDR1 is MGHRA and CDR2 is YSYEKL. The CDR3 extends over 17 amino acids. CDR3 in DNA: TGCGCCAGCAGCCAAGATCGCCTAGGGGCGAACACCGGGGAGCTGTTTTTT. Its translation: CASSQDRLGANTGELFF.

This chain uses TRBV5-6 with TRBJ2-6; no reliable D call. The CDR3 extends over 15 amino acids. Germline CDR1 reads SGHDT; CDR2 reads YYEEEE. The V and J ends lost 0 bases and 2 bases respectively, with 6 bases between them. The CDR3 region is CASSLGPAGANVLTF. The CDR3 region has the DNA TGTGCCAGCAGCTTGGGGCCCGCTGGGGCCAACGTCCTGACTTTC.

The chain links TRBV4-2 to TRBJ1-3; no definite D call. Trimming took 4 bases from V and 0 from J, leaving 13 bases between them. This CDR3 is 16 amino acids long. In germline, CDR1 is LGHNA, CDR2 YNFKEQ. The CDR3 nucleotides are TGTGCCAGCAGCCGAGGGCGAACTGCCTCTGGAAACACCATATATTTT. Translation: CASSRGRTASGNTIYF.

The rearrangement uses TRBV5-1 and TRBJ1-5, with 9 bases aligning to TRBD1. Germline CDR1 and CDR2: SGHRS and YFSETQ. Trimming took 4 bases from V and 8 from J; bases not matched to a gene: 7. The length of the CDR3 is 14 residues. CDR3 in DNA: TGCGCCAGCAGCGCCGGACAGGGGTTAGAGCCCCAGCATTTT. This translates into CASSAGQGLEPQHF.

The rearrangement links TRBV7-2 to TRBJ2-1; TRBD2 matches at 7 bases. This CDR3 is built from 15 residues. CDR1 SGHTA and CDR2 FQGNSA come from the germline V gene. V lost 5 bases, J lost 10 bases, and 14 bases stayed unmatched. Here the CDR3 DNA reads TGTGCCAGCAGCCTATGGCGGGCCGCGGGAGTGGAGCAGTTCTTC. Translating it yields CASSLWRAAGVEQFF.

This clone was picked up a small number of times. This sample includes further DNA sequences coding for the same CDR3. The rearrangement uses TRBV10-3 and TRBJ1-1; D is uncertain. The CDR3 covers 14 residues. Per the germline V gene, CDR1 is ENHRY and CDR2 is SYGVKD. V was pared by 0 bases and J by 0 bases, with 5 bases between. CDR3 loop: CAISESTVNTEAFF. Written as DNA, the CDR3 is TGTGCCATCAGTGAGTCGACGGTGAACACTGAAGCTTTCTTT.

The V call is TRBV6-1, the J call TRBJ1-6, with D possibly matching TRBD1 (5 bases). The germline V gene has CDR1 MNHNS and CDR2 SASEGT. V lost 3 bases and J 9 bases, leaving 18 bases between the germline ends. The CDR3 has 16 amino acids. CDR3 amino acids: CASSDLWGGVSSPLHF. CDR3 nucleotide sequence: TGTGCCAGCAGTGACCTTTGGGGGGGAGTTAGTTCACCCCTCCACTTT.

The rearrangement joins TRBV5-4 to TRBJ2-6, with TRBD1 identical over 8 bases. Germline CDR1 is SGHNT and CDR2 is YYREEE (reference sequence). The J segment lost 0 bases and the V segment lost 3 bases, leaving 5 bases of the junction unmatched. The CDR3 covers 17 residues. CDR3 in amino acids: CASSSGQGLSGANVLTF. For the CDR3, the DNA is TGTGCCAGCAGCTCTGGACAGGGCCTCTCTGGGGCCAACGTCCTGACTTTC.

The rearrangement uses TRBV27 and TRBJ1-4; D call uncertain. The CDR3 runs 11 residues. Trimming removed 6 bases at V and 5 bases at J, with 4 bases between. CDR1 and CDR2 (germline): MNHEY, SMNVEV (reference sequence). The CDR3 loop reads CASRLNEKLFF. The DNA for the CDR3 is TGTGCCAGCAGATTAAATGAAAAACTGTTTTTT.

This clone was found a few times. Other nucleotide sequences in the sample specify the same CDR3. The rearrangement joins TRBV7-9 to TRBJ1-2; a weak D match, TRBD1 (5 bases). Trimming pared 1 base from V and 4 bases from J, leaving 7 bases between. The V gene's germline CDR1 is SEHNR and CDR2 FQNEAQ (reference sequence). The CDR3 runs to 13 residues. This chain's CDR3 is CASSLGGPYGYTF. CDR3 coding DNA: TGTGCCAGCAGCTTAGGGGGCCCCTATGGCTACACCTTC.

The chain uses TRBV28 and TRBJ1-2; D is unresolved. The CDR3 is made up of 12 amino acids. V dropped 6 bases and J dropped 8 bases, with 13 bases sitting between them. CDR1 is MDHEN and CDR2 is SYDVKM in the germline V gene. The CDR3: CASRPGVGGYTF. The DNA of the CDR3 is TGTGCCAGCAGACCCGGGGTTGGAGGCTACACCTTC.

V gene TRBV7-9 combines with J gene TRBJ2-7; D may be TRBD1 (6 bases). CDR3 length equals 17 residues. Per germline, CDR1 SEHNR and CDR2 FQNEAQ (reference sequence). V gave up 5 bases and J gave up 1 base, with 21 bases separating them. CDR3 bases: TGTGCCAGCAGCCCCTGGCTCTCGGCGGACAGTTCCTACGAGCAGTACTTC. It codes for CASSPWLSADSSYEQYF.

The chain employs TRBV21-1 and TRBJ2-7; TRBD2, the table's D call, lacks a check against the DNA. TRBV21-1 is described as a pseudogene. This CDR3 comprises 15 residues. The CDR3 nucleotides are TGTGCCAGCAGCAACACGAGGGTGCGGGGCTACGAGCAGTACTTC. Translated: CASSNTRVRGYEQYF.

V usage is TRBV28 and J usage is TRBJ1-5, with D uncertain. V gave up 5 bases and J gave up 6 bases, with 17 bases separating them. The CDR3 spans 15 residues. The germline gives CDR1 MDHEN, CDR2 SYDVKM. CDR3 residues: CASSEYGPTTQPQHF. CDR3 nucleotide sequence: TGTGCCAGCAGTGAGTATGGTCCGACGACTCAGCCCCAGCATTTT.

The rearrangement joins TRBV7-9 to TRBJ2-1; no clear D. The CDR3 has 15 amino acids. From germline, CDR1 is SEHNR and CDR2 FQNEAQ (reference sequence). V lost 6 bases and J lost 2, with 14 bases in between. The CDR3 region is CASRIPAVTYNEQFF. CDR3 nucleotide sequence: TGTGCCAGCAGGATTCCGGCGGTGACCTACAATGAGCAGTTCTTC. The complete variable domain, with remaining parts taken from reference TRBV7-9 and TRBJ2-1, reads DTGVSQNPRHKITKRGQNVTFRCDPISEHNRLYWYRQTLGQGPEFLTYFQNEAQLEKSRLLSDRFSAERPKGSFSTLEIQRTEQGDSAMYLCASRIPAVTYNEQFFGPGTRLTVL.

This chain uses TRBV6-1 with TRBJ2-1; D perhaps matches TRBD2 (6 bases). Trimming left V 1 base short and J 2 bases short, with 12 bases between. Germline lookup yields CDR1 MNHNS and CDR2 SASEGT. The CDR3 loop spans 16 amino acids. The CDR3 nucleotides are TGTGCCAGCAGTGAAGAAAGGCGGGACCCCTACAATGAGCAGTTCTTC. Translating gives CASSEERRDPYNEQFF.

The V gene is TRBV6-6, the J gene TRBJ2-5, with 10 bases lining up with TRBD1. The germline gives CDR1 MNHNY, CDR2 SVGAGI (reference sequence). The CDR3 is 15 residues long. V lost 4 bases and J lost 4; bases outside the gene matches: 6. This CDR3 reads CASSLMGQGPETQYF. For the CDR3, the DNA is TGTGCCAGCAGTTTGATGGGACAGGGGCCAGAGACCCAGTACTTC.

The chain carries TRBV11-1 and TRBJ2-3; D may be TRBD2 (5 bases). The CDR3 is made up of 15 amino acids. Between the trimmed V and J ends, which lost 0 bases and 0 bases, there was a span of 7 bases. CDR1 is SGHAT, CDR2 FQDESV, per germline (reference sequence). The CDR3 DNA follows: TGTGCCAGCAGCTTAGCAGGGAGTAGCACAGATACGCAGTATTTT. It translates to CASSLAGSSTDTQYF.

The genes are TRBV11-2 and TRBJ1-1, with 10 bases lining up with TRBD1. V was pared by 3 bases and J by 4 bases, with 2 bases of the junction left unmatched. The CDR3 sequence is 14 residues long. Germline CDR1 is SGHAT and CDR2 is FQNNGV. In nucleotides, the CDR3 is TGTGCCAGCAGCTTCGGGACAGGGGTCACTGAAGCTTTCTTT. Protein product: CASSFGTGVTEAFF.

The genes are TRBV9 and TRBJ2-7; 8 bases align to TRBD1. This CDR3 has 15 residues. Germline trimming cut 4 bases from V and 3 bases from J; bases unmatched to any gene: 9. The V gene's germline CDR1 is SGDLS and CDR2 YYNGEE. The CDR3, as DNA: TGTGCCAGCAGCCCTTCAACGACAGGGGACTACGAGCAGTACTTC. It codes for CASSPSTTGDYEQYF.

The V call is TRBV4-1, the J call TRBJ2-1; 10 bases agree with TRBD2. The V and J ends lost 0 bases and 7 bases, in that order; junction bases with no gene match: 12. This CDR3 contains 18 residues. Germline V gene data show CDR1 as MGHRA and CDR2 as YSYEKL. The CDR3 reads CASSQEGELAGYKNEQFF. Written as DNA, the CDR3 is TGCGCCAGCAGCCAAGAGGGTGAACTAGCGGGATACAAGAATGAGCAGTTCTTC.

The V and J genes are TRBV6-1 and TRBJ2-4, with TRBD1 as a possible D gene (6 bases). Germline CDR1 reads MNHNS; CDR2 reads SASEGT. The CDR3 is made up of 16 amino acids. The V end was cut by 0 bases, the J end by 5 bases, with 14 bases between. DNA of the CDR3: TGTGCCAGCAGTGAAGCGGGGGCTTCTGGGGAAAACATTCAGTACTTC. Translated: CASSEAGASGENIQYF.